The clone carrying this T cell receptor (beta chain) was observed a handful of times. Its antigen is not identified. The data belong to a study of response to subunit inactivated influenza vaccine. The study, taken as a whole, reports: Authors suggested few new T cells are recruited by each seasonal influenza vaccination.

TCRdb processed the RT-PCR reads anew with MiXCR; each CDR3 protein has one entry. Of 500,000 to 550,000 distinct CDR3 sequences in the sample, under 30% were seen once. These data also featured in a second study, about T cells expressing NK-cell markers. That work adds: The TCR beta cDNA came from 5'RACE template switching with UMIs. In sorted CD3+CD56+NKG2C+, CD3+CD56+NKG2C- and CD3+CD56-NKG2C+ T cells, TCR beta repertoires were obtained. Sequenced donors, eight in total, included seven who were HCMV-seropositive and one who was seronegative. Dominant NKG2C+ clonotype frequencies of about 1.0-8% of CD8+ T cells were measured in about 6 donors.

This TCR was recovered from a man aged 50 or older who received an inactivated influenza vaccine. This sample comprised CD4+ T cells sorted from PBMCs, obtained 12 days after vaccination.

This CDR3 is CASSYSEWGENTEAFF. In nucleotides, the CDR3 is TGTGCCAGCAGTTACTCGGAATGGGGCGAGAACACTGAAGCTTTCTTT. V is TRBV6-5 and J is TRBJ1-1; TRBD1 might be the D (5 bases). CDR1 and CDR2 (germline): MNHEY, SVGAGI. The CDR3 is 16 residues long. Trimming left V 0 bases short and J 1 base short, with 12 bases between.